Given below is one T cell receptor (beta chain) in context. Trimming took 0 bases from V and 0 from J, leaving 9 bases between them. This CDR3 is built from 17 residues. Germline CDR1 SGHAT, CDR2 FQNNGV. This sample stems from a study of response to subunit inactivated influenza vaccine. TCRdb used MiXCR to reprocess the RT-PCR reads, holding one entry per CDR3 protein. The sample shows just under 550,000 distinct CDR3 sequences, under 25% of them seen only once. These same data were also listed under a study on T cells expressing NK-cell markers. That investigation notes: Scientists made TCR beta cDNA using 5'RACE template switching with UMIs. Obtained from sorted CD3+CD56+NKG2C+, CD3+CD56+NKG2C- and CD3+CD56-NKG2C+ T cells were the TCR beta repertoires. Seven of eight sequenced donors tested HCMV-seropositive; one tested seronegative. These clonotypes additionally ranked first within the CD3+CD56-NKG2C+ fraction of a handful of donors.

The sample consisted of CD4+ T cells sorted from PBMCs, taken 11 to 12 days after vaccination. The gene calls are TRBV11-2 and TRBJ1-6; D is unclear. This TCR was sampled from a man aged 45-65 years who received an inactivated influenza vaccine. CDR3 nucleotides: TGTGCCAGCAGCTTAGAGGCACCGAGCTCCTATAATTCACCCCTCCACTTT. It specifies CASSLEAPSSYNSPLHF.